The 12 T cell receptor beta chains below were found in one sample sequenced in a study of T cell clones after liver transplantation. The method was immunoSEQ multiplex PCR; TCRdb's version includes in-frame clones alone and lacks a portion of them. Among thousands of clones listed, 65% to 80% were seen once. This specimen consisted of CD8+ T cells from blood, obtained 24 months after liver transplant. Receptors were obtained from a human patient who received a liver transplant. The graft donor may be the source of some T cells.

V and J are TRBV27 and TRBJ2-1, with 9 positions matching TRBD2. The CDR3 is 13 amino acids. CDR1 and CDR2 from the germline V gene are MNHEY and SMNVEV (reference sequence). V dropped 6 bases and J dropped 8; count of bases not matched to a gene: 5. The CDR3 region has the DNA TGTGCCAGCAGCATAGCGGGAGTCCATGAGCAGTTCTTC. Translating gives CASSIAGVHEQFF.

The chain couples TRBV27 to TRBJ1-1, with D unresolved. V lost 1 base, J lost 0 bases, and 9 bases lay in between. The CDR3 is 15 amino acids. Germline V lookup: CDR1 MNHEY, CDR2 SMNVEV (reference sequence). Here the CDR3 DNA reads TGTGCCAGCAGTTTATACCGAGACATGAACACTGAAGCTTTCTTT. It translates to CASSLYRDMNTEAFF.

The V and J genes are TRBV5-1 and TRBJ2-7; 9 bases align to TRBD1. The V segment lost 3 bases and the J segment 1 base; nucleotides outside the gene matches: 2. Germline V CDR1 and CDR2: SGHRS, YFSETQ. This CDR3 has 14 residues. The chain's CDR3 is CASSWDRESYEQYF. CDR3 coding DNA: TGCGCCAGCAGCTGGGACAGGGAATCCTACGAGCAGTACTTC.

The rearrangement links TRBV27 to TRBJ2-1; 13 bases agree with TRBD2. The CDR3 loop spans 17 amino acids. After removal of 3 bases from V and 1 base from J, the junction contained 3 bases not matched to a gene. Germline lookup yields CDR1 MNHEY and CDR2 SMNVEV (reference sequence). CDR3 sequence (DNA): TGTGCCAGCAGTTTGGGGACTAGCGGGGCGTCCTACAATGAGCAGTTCTTC. Protein sequence: CASSLGTSGASYNEQFF.

The chain recombines TRBV7-8 with TRBJ2-7, with D perhaps TRBD1 (5 bases). Germline V gene lookup returns CDR1 SGHVS and CDR2 FQNEAQ. V lost 4 bases and J lost 5, with 9 bases in between. This CDR3 contains 12 residues. As DNA, the CDR3 is TGTGCCAGCAGCTCGTCAGGGAACGAGCAGTACTTC. It codes for CASSSSGNEQYF.

This clone was seen a handful of times. The gene calls are TRBV5-4 and TRBJ1-6, with D perhaps TRBD1 (5 bases). From germline, CDR1 is SGHNT and CDR2 YYREEE (reference sequence). V shed 0 bases and J shed 5 bases, with 9 bases lying between them. The CDR3 has 15 amino acids. DNA for the CDR3: TGTGCCAGCAGCTTGGGTGACAGAGATAATTCACCCCTCCACTTT. Amino acid sequence: CASSLGDRDNSPLHF.

CDR3 sequence reads: CASSLLAGVSGYTF. In nucleotides, the CDR3 is TGTGCCAGCAGTTTATTGGCAGGGGTTAGTGGCTACACCTTC. The rearrangement links TRBV28 to TRBJ1-2, with a weak D call TRBD1 (6 bases). The V gene lost 1 base and the J gene lost 7 bases, with 13 bases spanning the gap. The length of the CDR3 is 14 residues. Germline V gene data show CDR1 as MDHEN and CDR2 as SYDVKM.

The chain employs TRBV5-1 and TRBJ2-1, with 7 positions matching TRBD2. The CDR3 covers 15 residues. The V segment lost 0 bases and the J segment 2 bases; nucleotides outside the gene matches: 2. Looked up from germline, CDR1 is SGHRS and CDR2 is YFSETQ. CDR3: CASSLGSGTYNEQFF. The CDR3 DNA reads as TGCGCCAGCAGCTTGGGAAGCGGGACCTACAATGAGCAGTTCTTC.

The J gene is TRBJ2-1, the V gene TRBV27, with TRBD1 matching over 8 bases. The CDR3 contains 15 residues. Trimming at V came to 4 bases and at J to 0 bases, leaving 2 bases not matched to a gene. Per germline, CDR1 MNHEY and CDR2 SMNVEV (reference sequence). This chain's CDR3 is CASSWDRSSYNEQFF. The CDR3 DNA is TGTGCCAGCAGTTGGGACAGGAGCTCCTACAATGAGCAGTTCTTC.

The genes are TRBV7-9 and TRBJ2-1; D is possibly TRBD2 (6 bases). Germline loops: CDR1 SEHNR, CDR2 FQNEAQ (reference sequence). V lost 0 bases and J lost 6, with 9 bases in between. CDR3 length: 14 amino acids. DNA for the CDR3: TGTGCCAGCAGCTTAGCGGGGGGAAGCAATGAGCAGTTCTTC. Translating it yields CASSLAGGSNEQFF.

The gene calls are TRBV6-6 and TRBJ2-7; D is unresolved. V was trimmed by 4 bases and J by 3 bases, leaving 13 bases between them. This CDR3 is 14 amino acids long. Per germline, CDR1 MNHNY and CDR2 SVGAGI (reference sequence). Here the CDR3 DNA reads TGTGCCAGCAGTTCACTCGGACCGAGCTACGAGCAGTACTTC. Translated: CASSSLGPSYEQYF.

The rearrangement uses TRBV29-1 and TRBJ1-1; 7 nucleotides line up with TRBD1. The germline CDR1 and CDR2 sequences are SQVTM and ANQGSEA. The CDR3 is 14 amino acids. Losses at the gene ends were 2 bases for V and 0 bases for J; bases not matched to a gene: 3. CDR3 amino acids: CSVETQGMNTEAFF. The CDR3 nucleotides read TGCAGCGTTGAAACACAGGGGATGAACACTGAAGCTTTCTTT.